The 15 T cell receptor beta chains listed next were all sequenced from one sample in a study of CD8 T cells in ankylosing spondylitis. TCRdb passed the 5' RACE reads through MiXCR, listing each CDR3 protein once. The data show about 30,000 distinct CDR3 sequences, 13% to 15% seen once. The sample was blood. Receptors originate from a male donor with ankylosing spondylitis or in good health (not recorded which).

The V and J genes are TRBV27 and TRBJ2-3, with D unresolved. Germline CDR1 MNHEY, CDR2 SMNVEV (reference sequence). Trimming removed 3 bases at V and 5 bases at J, with 12 bases between. The CDR3 is 14 amino acids. The CDR3 loop reads CASSLALGGDTQYF. The CDR3 DNA reads as TGTGCCAGCAGTTTGGCCCTTGGTGGAGATACGCAGTATTTT.

This clonotype was counted between two and nine times. The chain has TRBV27 and TRBJ2-1; 8 positions match TRBD1. The germline V gene has CDR1 MNHEY and CDR2 SMNVEV (reference sequence). CDR3 size: 14 residues. Losses at the gene ends were 8 bases for V and 6 bases for J; bases not matched to a gene: 9. CDR3 nucleotide sequence: TGTGCCAGCGCCCAAGGGACAGGAATCAATGAGCAGTTCTTC. Protein product: CASAQGTGINEQFF.

This clonotype was counted many times. This chain connects TRBV29-1 to TRBJ1-1; possibly TRBD1 for D (5 bases). With 7 bases removed from V and 0 bases from J, the gap between germline ends came to 12 bases. The CDR3 covers 13 residues. Germline V gene sequence: CDR1 SQVTM, CDR2 ANQGSEA. CDR3 region: CSAWGGMNTEAFF. The CDR3 DNA reads as TGCAGCGCTTGGGGGGGAATGAACACTGAAGCTTTCTTT.

This clonotype was detected only a few times. The CDR3 region has the DNA TGCAGCGGGGAAACGGGAGGGGATACGCAGTATTTT. Translating gives CSGETGGDTQYF. This chain links TRBV29-1 with TRBJ2-3; TRBD2 matches at 8 bases. Germline V gene data show CDR1 as SQVTM and CDR2 as ANQGSEA. Trimming removed 7 bases from V and 6 bases from J; junction bases left unmatched: 6. CDR3 length: 12 amino acids.

This clonotype was seen a handful of times. The chain combines TRBV4-1 with TRBJ1-5; the D gene is possibly TRBD1 (6 bases). Germline CDR1 is MGHRA and CDR2 is YSYEKL. This CDR3 spans 17 amino acids. V was shortened by 3 bases and J by 6 bases, with 21 bases between the two germline ends. This CDR3 is CASSQALTQGRSQPQHF. DNA of the CDR3: TGCGCCAGCAGCCAGGCTTTGACACAGGGCCGAAGTCAGCCCCAGCATTTT.

This clonotype was picked up a small number of times. The chain uses TRBV9 and TRBJ2-7; tentative D call: TRBD1 (6 bases). This CDR3 spans 14 amino acids. V shed 1 base and J shed 7 bases, with 15 bases lying between them. Germline lookup yields CDR1 SGDLS and CDR2 YYNGEE. The CDR3 coding sequence is TGTGCCAGCAGCGTAAGACAGGAAAATGGAGAGCAGTACTTC. Amino acids: CASSVRQENGEQYF.

This clonotype was seen a few times. The chain couples TRBV7-9 to TRBJ2-1, with D tentatively TRBD2 (6 bases). The V and J ends lost 5 bases and 2 bases respectively, with 16 bases between them. The CDR3 runs to 16 residues. CDR1 and CDR2 from the germline V gene are SEHNR and FQNEAQ (reference sequence). The CDR3, as DNA: TGTGCCAGCAGCCCCCCCTGGGGCGGGGCCTACAATGAGCAGTTCTTC. It is translated as CASSPPWGGAYNEQFF.

This chain joins TRBV20-1 and TRBJ2-1; 13 positions match TRBD2. J gave up 5 bases and V 6 bases, and 7 bases lay outside the gene matches. CDR1 and CDR2 (germline): DFQATT, SNEGSKA (reference sequence). CDR3 length equals 15 residues. CDR3 residues: CSAPTSGRFNNEQFF. The CDR3 region has the DNA TGCAGTGCGCCGACTAGCGGGAGGTTTAACAATGAGCAGTTCTTC.

This clonotype was observed a few times. The V call is TRBV28, the J call TRBJ2-7, with 8 positions matching TRBD1. CDR1 is MDHEN and CDR2 is SYDVKM in the germline V gene. Trimming at V came to 5 bases and at J to 2 bases, leaving 5 bases not matched to a gene. CDR3 length equals 14 residues. The CDR3 sequence: CASSRYRGTYEQYV. CDR3 nucleotide sequence: TGTGCCAGCAGTCGATACAGGGGGACCTACGAGCAGTACGTC.

This clonotype has more than one count but fewer than ten. This chain joins TRBV20-1 and TRBJ2-2; D is unresolved. The germline gives CDR1 DFQATT, CDR2 SNEGSKA (reference sequence). This CDR3 contains 13 residues. Deletions cut 0 bases from V and 5 bases from J, with 7 bases between. In DNA, the CDR3 is TGCAGTGCTAGAGATCTCGGAACCGGGGAGCTGTTTTTT. Translated, it gives CSARDLGTGELFF.

This clonotype appeared once. The chain carries TRBV12-3 or TRBV12-4 and TRBJ2-1; D gene ambiguous. V lost 2 bases to trimming and J lost 6 bases, with 2 bases between them. The CDR3 totals 11 residues. In DNA, the CDR3 is TGTGCCAGCAGTTTAAGCAATGAGCAGTTCTTC. Amino acid sequence: CASSLSNEQFF.

This clonotype was counted a few times. This rearrangement joins TRBV19 to TRBJ2-2; a weak D match, TRBD1 (6 bases). CDR3 length: 12 amino acids. Germline CDR1 is LNHDA and CDR2 is SQIVND (reference sequence). The CDR3, as DNA: TGTGCAGGCAGGGGATACACCGGGGAGCTGTTTTTT. Its protein product is CAGRGYTGELFF.

V and J are TRBV4-3 and TRBJ2-2, with D tentatively TRBD2 (5 bases). This CDR3 is 14 amino acids long. Germline assignment: CDR1 LGHNA and CDR2 YSLEER. V was pared by 0 bases and J by 8 bases, with 10 bases between. The CDR3 coding sequence is TGCGCCAGCAGCCAAGATCGGACTTTAGGGGAGCTGTTTTTT. Protein sequence: CASSQDRTLGELFF.

This chain connects TRBV20-1 to TRBJ2-4, with D possibly matching TRBD2 (6 bases). V was pared by 6 bases and J by 15 bases, with 18 bases between. Germline V gives CDR1 DFQATT, CDR2 SNEGSKA (reference sequence). This CDR3 spans 11 amino acids. CDR3 residues: CSAPLGLPRYF. CDR3 in DNA: TGCAGTGCCCCCCTGGGACTTCCCCGGTACTTC.

This clonotype showed up just a few times. This chain joins TRBV3-2 and TRBJ1-5; the table calls TRBD1, which could not be checked here. TRBV3-2 is recorded as a pseudogene. The CDR3 length is 14 residues. The CDR3: CASSPQGCNQPQHF. CDR3 nucleotides: TGTGCCAGCAGCCCACAGGGGTGCAATCAGCCCCAGCATTTT.